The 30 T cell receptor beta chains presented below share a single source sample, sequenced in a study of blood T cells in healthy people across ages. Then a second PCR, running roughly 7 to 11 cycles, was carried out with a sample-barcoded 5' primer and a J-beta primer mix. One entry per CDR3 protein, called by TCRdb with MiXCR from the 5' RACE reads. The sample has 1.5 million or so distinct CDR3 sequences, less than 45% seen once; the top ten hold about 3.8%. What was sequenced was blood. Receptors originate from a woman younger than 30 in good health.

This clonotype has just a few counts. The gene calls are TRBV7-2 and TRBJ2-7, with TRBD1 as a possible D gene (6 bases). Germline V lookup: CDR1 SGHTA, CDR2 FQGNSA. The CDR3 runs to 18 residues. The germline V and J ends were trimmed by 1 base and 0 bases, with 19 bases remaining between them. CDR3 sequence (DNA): TGTGCCAGCAGCTTAGTTCTTATGGGCAGGGGAAGCTCCTACGAGCAGTACTTC. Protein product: CASSLVLMGRGSSYEQYF.

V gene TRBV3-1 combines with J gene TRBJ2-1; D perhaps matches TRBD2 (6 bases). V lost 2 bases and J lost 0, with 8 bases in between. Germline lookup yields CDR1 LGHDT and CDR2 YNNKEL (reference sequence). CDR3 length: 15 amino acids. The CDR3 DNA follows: TGTGCCAGCAGCCAAAGGACTACCTCCTACAATGAGCAGTTCTTC. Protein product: CASSQRTTSYNEQFF.

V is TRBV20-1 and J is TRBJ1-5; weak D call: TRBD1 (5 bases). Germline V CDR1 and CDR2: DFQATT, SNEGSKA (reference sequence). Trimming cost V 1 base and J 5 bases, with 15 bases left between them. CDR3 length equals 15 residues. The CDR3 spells CSARAGRRGDQPQHF. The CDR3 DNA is TGCAGTGCTAGAGCCGGCAGACGGGGGGATCAGCCCCAGCATTTT.

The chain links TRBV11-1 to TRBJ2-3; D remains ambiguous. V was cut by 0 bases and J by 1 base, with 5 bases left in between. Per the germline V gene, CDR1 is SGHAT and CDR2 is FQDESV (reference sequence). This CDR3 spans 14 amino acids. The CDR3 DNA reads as TGTGCCAGCAGCTTAGCCCGGCGCACAGATACGCAGTATTTT. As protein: CASSLARRTDTQYF.

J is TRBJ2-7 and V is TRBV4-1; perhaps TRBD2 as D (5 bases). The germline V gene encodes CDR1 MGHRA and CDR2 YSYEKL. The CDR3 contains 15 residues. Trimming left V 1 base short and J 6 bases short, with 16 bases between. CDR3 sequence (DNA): TGCGCCAGCAGCCAAGGCGAAGGGAGCGTCAGCGAGCAGTACTTC. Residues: CASSQGEGSVSEQYF.

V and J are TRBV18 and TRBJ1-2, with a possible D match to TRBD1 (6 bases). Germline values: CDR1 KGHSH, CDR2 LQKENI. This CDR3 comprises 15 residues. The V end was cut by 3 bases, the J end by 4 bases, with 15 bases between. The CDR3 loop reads CASSPQGQRTYGYTF. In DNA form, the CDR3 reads TGTGCCAGCTCACCTCAAGGACAGAGAACCTATGGCTACACCTTC.

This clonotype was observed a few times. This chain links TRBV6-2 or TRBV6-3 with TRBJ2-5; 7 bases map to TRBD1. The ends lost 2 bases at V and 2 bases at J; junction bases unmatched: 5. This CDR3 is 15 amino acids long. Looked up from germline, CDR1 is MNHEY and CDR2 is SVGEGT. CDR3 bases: TGTGCCAGCAGTTACCGACAGGGAAAACAAGAGACCCAGTACTTC. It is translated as CASSYRQGKQETQYF.

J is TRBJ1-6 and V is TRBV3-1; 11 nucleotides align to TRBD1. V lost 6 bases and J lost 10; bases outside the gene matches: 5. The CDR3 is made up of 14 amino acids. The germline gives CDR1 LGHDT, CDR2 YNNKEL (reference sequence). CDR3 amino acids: CASRWDRGGSPLHF. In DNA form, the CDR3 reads TGTGCCAGCAGATGGGACAGGGGGGGATCACCCCTCCACTTT. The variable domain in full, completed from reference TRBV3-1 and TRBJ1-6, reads DTAVSQTPKYLVTQMGNDKSIKCEQNLGHDTMYWYKQDSKKFLKIMFSYNNKELIINETVPNRFSPKSPDKAHLNLHINSLELGDSAVYFCASRWDRGGSPLHFGNGTRLTVT.

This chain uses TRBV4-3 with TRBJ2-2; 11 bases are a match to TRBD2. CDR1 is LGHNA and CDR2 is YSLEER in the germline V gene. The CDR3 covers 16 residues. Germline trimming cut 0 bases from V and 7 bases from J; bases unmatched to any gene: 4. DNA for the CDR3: TGCGCCAGCAGCCAAGAGTTAGCGGGGGGGTTCGGGGAGCTGTTTTTT. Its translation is CASSQELAGGFGELFF.

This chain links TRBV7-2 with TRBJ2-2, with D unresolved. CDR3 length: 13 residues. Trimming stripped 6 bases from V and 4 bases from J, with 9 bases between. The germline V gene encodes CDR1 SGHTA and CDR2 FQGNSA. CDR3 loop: CASRPTGTGELFF. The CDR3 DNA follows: TGTGCCAGCAGACCTACTGGCACCGGGGAGCTGTTTTTT.

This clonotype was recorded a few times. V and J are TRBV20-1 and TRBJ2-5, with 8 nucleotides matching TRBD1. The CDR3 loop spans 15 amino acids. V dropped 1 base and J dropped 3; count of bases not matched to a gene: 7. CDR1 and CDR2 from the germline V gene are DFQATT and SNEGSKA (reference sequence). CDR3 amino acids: CSARAGGARKETQYF. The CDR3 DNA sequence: TGCAGTGCTAGAGCAGGGGGCGCGCGGAAAGAGACCCAGTACTTC.

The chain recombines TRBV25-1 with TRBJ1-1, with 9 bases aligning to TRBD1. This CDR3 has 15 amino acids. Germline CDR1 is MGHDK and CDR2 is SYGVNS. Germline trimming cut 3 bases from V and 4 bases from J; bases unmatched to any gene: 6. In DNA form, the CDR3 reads TGTGCCAGCAGTGAGGCCGGGACAGGGTCCACTGAAGCTTTCTTT. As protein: CASSEAGTGSTEAFF.

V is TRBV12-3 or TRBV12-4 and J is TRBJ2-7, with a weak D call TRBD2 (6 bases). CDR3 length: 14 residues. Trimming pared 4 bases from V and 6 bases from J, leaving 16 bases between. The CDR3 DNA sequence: TGTGCCAGCAGTTGGCGGGACCGCCCACGCGAGCAGTACTTC. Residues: CASSWRDRPREQYF.

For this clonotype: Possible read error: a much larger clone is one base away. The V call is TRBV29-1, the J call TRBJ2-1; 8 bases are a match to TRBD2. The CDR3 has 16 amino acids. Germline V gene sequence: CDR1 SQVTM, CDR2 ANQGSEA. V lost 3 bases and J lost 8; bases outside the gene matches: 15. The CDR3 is CSVEGRAGASLYEQFF. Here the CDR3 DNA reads TGCAGCGTTGAGGGACGAGCGGGAGCTTCGTTGTATGAGCAGTTCTTC.

The CDR3 spells CASHRAGYCGYTF. Here the CDR3 DNA reads TGTGCCAGCCACAGGGCAGGGTATTGTGGCTACACCTTC. This chain joins TRBV12-3 or TRBV12-4 and TRBJ1-2; a possible D gene is TRBD1 (6 bases). The CDR3 contains 13 residues. V gave up 8 bases and J gave up 7 bases, with 17 bases separating them.

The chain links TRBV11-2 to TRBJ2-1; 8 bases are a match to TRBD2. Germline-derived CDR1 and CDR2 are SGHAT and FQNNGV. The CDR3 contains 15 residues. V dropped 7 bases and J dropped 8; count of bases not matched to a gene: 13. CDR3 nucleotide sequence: TGTGCCAGCAACCCGGCTCCGGGAGGGCCGGATGAGCAGTTCTTC. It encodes CASNPAPGGPDEQFF.

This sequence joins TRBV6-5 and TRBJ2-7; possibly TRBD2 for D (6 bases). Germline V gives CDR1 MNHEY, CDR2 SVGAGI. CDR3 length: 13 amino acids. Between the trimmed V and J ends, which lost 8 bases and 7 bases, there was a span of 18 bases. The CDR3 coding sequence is TGTGCCAGCGGGCTAGCGCGTAACAATGAGCAGTACTTC. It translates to CASGLARNNEQYF.

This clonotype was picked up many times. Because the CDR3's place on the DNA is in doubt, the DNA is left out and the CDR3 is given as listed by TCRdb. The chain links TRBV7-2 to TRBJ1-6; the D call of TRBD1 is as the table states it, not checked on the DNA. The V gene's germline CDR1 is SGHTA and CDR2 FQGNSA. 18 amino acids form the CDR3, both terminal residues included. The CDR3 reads CASSLSLRGRQGNSPLHF.

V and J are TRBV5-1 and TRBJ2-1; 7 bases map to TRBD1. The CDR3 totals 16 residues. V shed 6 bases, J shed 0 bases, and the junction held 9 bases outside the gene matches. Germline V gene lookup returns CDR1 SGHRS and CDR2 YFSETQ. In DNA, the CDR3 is TGCGCCAGCAAGGAACTAGGGGGCAGCTCCTACAATGAGCAGTTCTTC. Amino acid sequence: CASKELGGSSYNEQFF.

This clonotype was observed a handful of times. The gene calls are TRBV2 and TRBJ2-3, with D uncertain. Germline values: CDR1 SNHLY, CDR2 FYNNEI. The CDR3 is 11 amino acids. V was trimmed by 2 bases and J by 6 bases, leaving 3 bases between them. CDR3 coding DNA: TGTGCCAGCAGTGAATTCGATACGCAGTATTTT. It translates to CASSEFDTQYF. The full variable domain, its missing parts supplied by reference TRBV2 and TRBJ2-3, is EPEVTQTPSHQVTQMGQEVILRCVPISNHLYFYWYRQILGQKVEFLVSFYNNEISEKSEIFDDQFSVERPDGSNFTLKIRSTKLEDSAMYFCASSEFDTQYFGPGTRLTVL.

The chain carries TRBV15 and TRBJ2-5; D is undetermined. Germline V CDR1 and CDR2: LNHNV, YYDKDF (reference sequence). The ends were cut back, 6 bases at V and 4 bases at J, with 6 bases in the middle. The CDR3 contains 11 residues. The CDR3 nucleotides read TGTGCCACCAGTATAGCAGAGACCCAGTACTTC. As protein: CATSIAETQYF.

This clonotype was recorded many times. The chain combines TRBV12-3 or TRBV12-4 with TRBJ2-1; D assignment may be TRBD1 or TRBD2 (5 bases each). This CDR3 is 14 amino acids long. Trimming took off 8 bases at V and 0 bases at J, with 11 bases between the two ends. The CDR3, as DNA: TGTGCCAGCCGGACTGGGGGCTCCTACAATGAGCAGTTCTTC. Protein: CASRTGGSYNEQFF.

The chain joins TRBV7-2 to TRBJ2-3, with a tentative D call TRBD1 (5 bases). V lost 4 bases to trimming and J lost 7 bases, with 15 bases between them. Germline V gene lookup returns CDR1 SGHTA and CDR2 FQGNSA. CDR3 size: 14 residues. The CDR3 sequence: CASSSTGIGYTQYF. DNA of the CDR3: TGTGCCAGCAGCTCCACAGGAATTGGATATACGCAGTATTTT.

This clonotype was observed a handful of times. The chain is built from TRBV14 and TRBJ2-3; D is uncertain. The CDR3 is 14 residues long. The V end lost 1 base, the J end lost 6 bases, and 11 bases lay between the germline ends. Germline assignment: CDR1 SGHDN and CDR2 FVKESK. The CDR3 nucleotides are TGTGCCAGCAGCCAAGGCCTACCTCCGGATACGCAGTATTTT. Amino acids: CASSQGLPPDTQYF.

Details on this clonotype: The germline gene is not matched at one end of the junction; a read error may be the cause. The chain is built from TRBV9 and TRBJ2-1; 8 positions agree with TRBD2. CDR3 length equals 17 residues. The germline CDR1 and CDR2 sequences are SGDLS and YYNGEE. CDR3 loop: CVSSVGFYGGAPNEQFF. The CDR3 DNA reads TGTGTCAGCAGCGTAGGCTTCTACGGGGGGGCCCCCAATGAGCAGTTCTTC.

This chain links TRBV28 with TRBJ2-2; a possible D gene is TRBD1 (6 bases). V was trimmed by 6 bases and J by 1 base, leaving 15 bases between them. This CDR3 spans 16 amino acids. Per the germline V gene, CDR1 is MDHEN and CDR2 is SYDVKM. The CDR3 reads CASSWGRTRNTGELFF. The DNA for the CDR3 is TGTGCCAGCAGCTGGGGGCGAACGCGGAACACCGGGGAGCTGTTTTTT.

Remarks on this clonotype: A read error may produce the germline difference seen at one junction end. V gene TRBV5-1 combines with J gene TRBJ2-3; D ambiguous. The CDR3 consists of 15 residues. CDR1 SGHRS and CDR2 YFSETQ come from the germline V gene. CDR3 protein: CTSSLDAHPTDTQYF. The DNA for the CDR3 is TGCACCAGCAGCTTGGATGCACACCCCACAGATACGCAGTATTTT.

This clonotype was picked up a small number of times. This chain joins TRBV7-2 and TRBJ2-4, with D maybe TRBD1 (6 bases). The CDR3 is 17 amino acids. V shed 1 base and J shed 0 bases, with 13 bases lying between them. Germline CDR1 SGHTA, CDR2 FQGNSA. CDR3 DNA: TGTGCCAGCAGCTTAGGTGAAAGACAGGAAGCCAAAAACATTCAGTACTTC. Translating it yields CASSLGERQEAKNIQYF.

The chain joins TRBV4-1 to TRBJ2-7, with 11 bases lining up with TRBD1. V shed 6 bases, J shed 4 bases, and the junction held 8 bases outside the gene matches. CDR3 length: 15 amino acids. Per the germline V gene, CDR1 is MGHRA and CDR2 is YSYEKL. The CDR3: CASRPGTGGLYEQYF. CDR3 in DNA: TGCGCCAGCAGACCCGGGACAGGGGGGTTGTACGAGCAGTACTTC.

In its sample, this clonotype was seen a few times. As DNA, the CDR3 is TGCGCCAGCAGCTTCGGGGACTACACAGATACGCAGTATTTT. Translated, it gives CASSFGDYTDTQYF. J is TRBJ2-3 and V is TRBV5-1; 7 nucleotides agree with TRBD2. The germline V gene has CDR1 SGHRS and CDR2 YFSETQ. CDR3 length: 14 residues. Trimming at V came to 2 bases and at J to 2 bases, leaving 2 bases not matched to a gene. The full variable domain, in which reference TRBV5-1 and TRBJ2-3 provide the parts outside the CDR3, is KAGVTQTPRYLIKTRGQQVTLSCSPISGHRSVSWYQQTPGQGLQFLFEYFSETQRNKGNFPGRFSGRQFSNSRSEMNVSTLELGDSALYLCASSFGDYTDTQYFGPGTRLTVL.